The entry below gives a single T cell receptor beta chain sequence along with its context. No cognate antigen has been identified for it. It has no much larger one-base neighbor in the sample; base qualities were not kept. Here V drops 0 bases and J drops 2 bases, and the junction holds 15 bases not matched to any gene. Reading the germline V gene gives CDR1 KGHSY and CDR2 FQNENV. The CDR3 measures 19 amino acids from cysteine to phenylalanine. Of all the DNA, just the CDR3 is kept, 57 bases in frame from base 1. The entry originates in a study of a mutant IDH1 vaccine in newly diagnosed glioma (dated by TCRdb to about 2021). Regarding the study in general: The 30 to 40 treated patients were roughly 62% male and around 40% female, with a mean age of approximately 40 years. For exploratory analyses, around 26 treated patients had longitudinal TCRB deep sequencing done wherever samples were available. Peripheral blood was collected at six visits: V03 (baseline), V05, V07, V10, V12 and V13. Before enrollment, patients had received standard therapy of radiotherapy alone, temozolomide alone, or radiochemotherapy with temozolomide; most received the combination.

Broad study findings and their caveats: Changes in the top peripheral T cell clonotypes picked up by TCRB sequencing did not appear to be linked to pseudoprogression. According to the authors, sample limitations meant that analyses of patient blood samples could not be reproduced. Availability determined which PBMC samples were chosen for TCRB deep sequencing. Immune responses induced by the vaccine were seen in roughly 95% of patients across multiple MHC alleles.

Receptor amplification or capture employed the immunoSEQ multiplex PCR assay. The hsTCRB Kit was used according to the manufacturer's protocol to amplify rearranged TCR beta chain sequences. An Illumina MiSeq was used to sequence the TCRB libraries. The authors' pipeline ran thus. Demultiplexing, trimming and gene mapping were performed with the kit vendor's proprietary platform. TCRdb limited this immuneACCESS table to in-frame rearrangements with V and J called. A share of clones is missing; checked studies link under half to unresolved V genes, and the rest is unexplained. V, J and clone size are those of that table, while D and trimming were read from the DNA. The sample table contains 85,000 to 100,000 clones; only one count was recorded for 70% to 90% of them. The ten largest account for roughly 0.58% of the sample. The intended sense of this specimen's time point label: baseline, week 1 (first vaccination visit). Sample treatment or condition, as interpreted from the label and publication: pre-vaccination baseline after standard-of-care therapy. The donors had newly diagnosed IDH1-mutant astrocytomas of WHO grade 3 or 4 that showed loss of nuclear ATRX. The samples were drawn from NOA16, a multicentre, single-arm, open-label phase I trial in Germany that tested a mutant IDH1 peptide vaccine in humans for the first time. For immunogenicity testing, the blood drawn at visit V03 was used as the baseline sample. Genomic DNA for TCRB sequencing was extracted from EDTA blood using the DNeasy Blood and Tissue Kit.

The chain couples TRBV16 to TRBJ2-7; the junction holds 8 bases that match TRBD1. This specimen was PBMCs, taken from a glioma patient treated with radiotherapy, temozolomide or both. The clonotype originates from a woman aged 45 to 65 with glioma. The sequenced DNA is TGTGCCAGCAGCCAATCACGCCCCACCCCGGGACAGGCTACCTACGAGCAGTACTTC. Its translation reads: CASSQSRPTPGQATYEQYF.